This T cell receptor (beta chain) comes out of a study of T cells after yellow fever vaccination. Study context: Libraries from low-cell-number fractions were prepared with the SMART-Seq v4 Ultra Low Input RNA kit.

Study-wide points: The secondary response was weaker but peaked faster, day 5 versus 15.

The CDR3 contains 15 residues. V was cut by 2 bases and J by 2 bases, with 10 bases left in between. Germline values: CDR1 LGHNA, CDR2 YSLEER. MiXCR, applied by TCRdb to the 5' RACE reads, yields one record per CDR3 protein. The sample records fewer than 100,000 distinct CDR3 sequences, roughly 5.8% being singletons. As concerns this clonotype: Antigen unknown.

The specimen comprised CD8+ T cells sorted from PBMCs, sampled 10 days after the yellow fever booster vaccination. The chain combines TRBV4-3 with TRBJ2-1; D unclear. The receptor was derived from a man between 18 and 29 years old who received the YFV17D yellow fever vaccine. The DNA for the CDR3 is TGCGCCAGCAGCCAATGGTCTGCCACCTACAATGAGCAGTTCTTC. Translated, it gives CASSQWSATYNEQFF.